The rows below give T cell receptor beta chains drawn from one sample of a study of human T cells and chemical hapten exposure. TCRdb fed the RACE reads into MiXCR, producing one record per CDR3 protein. The sample yields 150,000 to 200,000 distinct CDR3 sequences, around 22% seen once. Material: whole blood, obtained in connection with sensitization to the hapten diphenylcyclopropenone (DPC). The receptors shown here come from a woman between 45 and 60 years old with alopecia areata. Some clones in this sample may be carry-over from other donors' samples. Both conserved end residues are part of each CDR3. D genes are given only for firm matches. Clone size is given for some rows only: seen once, a few or many times, or a class if the clone is expanded.

v_call	j_call	clone_size	d_call	cdr3_nt	cdr3_aa
TRBV11-1	TRBJ2-5	few	-	TGTGCCAGCAGCTTAGAGATCATCGAGACCCAGTACTTC	CASSLEIIETQYF
TRBV7-9	TRBJ2-3	many	TRBD2	TGTGCCAGCAGACTAGCGGGAGGCACAGATACGCAGTATTTT	CASRLAGGTDTQYF
TRBV13	TRBJ2-3	-	TRBD2	TGTGCCAGCAGCTCCTCTAGCGGGATCACCACAGATACGCAGTATTTT	CASSSSSGITTDTQYF
TRBV4-2	TRBJ2-5	few	-	TGTGCCAGCAGCCAAGAGGGTACTCCGACCCAGTACTTC	CASSQEGTPTQYF
TRBV7-6	TRBJ2-1	-	-	TGTGCCAGCAGCACGAGGGGTTTCAATGAGCAGTTCTTC	CASSTRGFNEQFF
TRBV12-3/TRBV12-4	TRBJ1-1	-	-	TGTGTCAGCAGTCCGACCGGGACTGAAGCTTTCTTT	CVSSPTGTEAFF
TRBV20-1	TRBJ1-2	many	-	TGCAGTGCTAGACGATTAAGGGACTATGGCTACACCTTC	CSARRLRDYGYTF
TRBV6-5	TRBJ2-5	-	-	TGTGCCAGCAGCCTCTATTCCCCTGGAAGCGGCGAGACCCAGTACTTC	CASSLYSPGSGETQYF
TRBV10-3	TRBJ2-1	-	-	TGTGCCATCAGTGAGGGAGGCCCCCTTAGGTGGGTGCAGTTCTTC	CAISEGGPLRWVQFF
TRBV29-1	TRBJ2-2	once	-	TGCAGCGTCGCAAGGGGCACCGGGGAGCTGTTTTTT	CSVARGTGELFF
TRBV29-1	TRBJ1-4	-	-	TGCAGCGTTGCGTTGACACCCCAACCAGGAAAACTGTTTTTT	CSVALTPQPGKLFF
TRBV12-5	TRBJ2-1	-	TRBD1	TGTGCTAGTGGGGCCGGGACAGGGTACAATGAGCAGTTCTTC	CASGAGTGYNEQFF
TRBV2	TRBJ2-5	-	-	TGTGCCAGCAGTGGAGGGACCCCCGCGTCGTACCAAGAGACCCAGTACTTC	CASSGGTPASYQETQYF
TRBV2	TRBJ1-1	few	-	TGTGCCAGCAATCTGGGGCGGATGAACACTGAAGCTTTCTTT	CASNLGRMNTEAFF
TRBV10-3	TRBJ1-3	-	-	TGTGCCATCAGCCCGGCCTCTGGAAACACCATATATTTT	CAISPASGNTIYF
TRBV14	TRBJ1-6	few	-	TGTGCCAGCAGCCCCGACAGGACTTCACCCCTCCACTTT	CASSPDRTSPLHF
TRBV5-1	TRBJ2-7	-	-	TGCGCCAGCAGCTGGGGGACCGGGAACTCCTACGAGCAGTACTTC	CASSWGTGNSYEQYF
TRBV10-3	TRBJ1-6	once	-	TGTGCCATCAGCCTAGGACAGAACAATTCACCCCTCCACTTT	CAISLGQNNSPLHF
TRBV11-2	TRBJ2-3	-	-	TGTGCCAGCAGCCCGGGTCCAGTCTCACGTAGGGGGGGCAATCAGCCCCAGTATTTT	CASSPGPVSRRGGNQPQYF
TRBV29-1	TRBJ2-1	few	TRBD1	TGCAGCGTTGCGGCGGACAGGACCGCTCAGGGGCAGTTCTTC	CSVAADRTAQGQFF
TRBV20-1	TRBJ1-1	-	-	TGCAGTGCTAGAGAGGGGAAGAACACTGAAGCTTTCTTT	CSAREGKNTEAFF
TRBV2	TRBJ2-1	few	TRBD2	TGTGCCAGCAGTGGCTCCAGCGGGAGGGCCCGGTACAATGAGCAGTTCTTC	CASSGSSGRARYNEQFF
TRBV7-9	TRBJ1-2	few	-	TGTGCCAGCAGCTTACGAGGGGTAGATGGCTACACCTTC	CASSLRGVDGYTF
TRBV10-3	TRBJ2-3	few	-	TGTGCCACCGGAGGGGGCACAGATACGCAGTATTTT	CATGGGTDTQYF
TRBV7-8	TRBJ2-7	-	-	TGTGCCAGCAGCCTCGGCCTATCGTACTACGAGCAGTACTTC	CASSLGLSYYEQYF
TRBV18	TRBJ2-7	few	-	TGTGCCAGCTCACCTTCCACCTACGAGCAGTACTTC	CASSPSTYEQYF